This TCR beta chain was observed in a study of technical replicates of blood from several donors. Profiled with immunoSEQ multiplex PCR; TCRdb holds only in-frame clones, not every one. The sample comprises about 56,000 clones, roughly 96% of which are singletons, and 2.5% to 4% rests with the top ten. Trimming cost V 3 bases and J 4 bases, with 16 bases left between them. Germline values: CDR1 LNHDA, CDR2 SQIVND (reference sequence). This CDR3 region has 15 residues. The chain is built from TRBV19 and TRBJ2-7; tentative D call: TRBD1 (6 bases). The sequence came from a human donor in good health. Some clones in this sample may be carry-over from other donors' samples. The sample taken for sequencing was PBMCs. In nucleotides, the CDR3 is TGTGCCAGTAGTATTCGAGGTCAGGGGCAATACGAGCAGTACTTC. Translated, it gives CASSIRGQGQYEQYF.